A single sample gave rise to the 8 T cell receptor beta chains below, sequenced in a study of blood T cells in healthy people across ages. For the second PCR, which ran for about 7 to 11 cycles, a sample-barcoded 5' primer and a J-beta primer mix were used. One entry per CDR3 protein, called by TCRdb with MiXCR from the 5' RACE reads. The sample includes about 830,000 distinct CDR3 sequences, 60% to 80% of them seen just once. Material: blood. The receptor set was obtained from a man in his thirties or forties in good health.

A few counts support this clonotype. The rearrangement joins TRBV7-9 to TRBJ2-7; weak D call: TRBD2 (6 bases). The V and J ends lost 8 bases and 2 bases respectively, with 16 bases between them. The CDR3 covers 14 residues. Germline-derived CDR1 and CDR2 are SEHNR and FQNEAQ (reference sequence). CDR3 sequence: CASVGEVGTYEQYF. The CDR3 DNA reads TGTGCCAGCGTAGGGGAGGTCGGTACCTACGAGCAGTACTTC. Full variable domain (outside the CDR3, taken from reference TRBV7-9 and TRBJ2-7): DTGVSQNPRHKITKRGQNVTFRCDPISEHNRLYWYRQTLGQGPEFLTYFQNEAQLEKSRLLSDRFSAERPKGSFSTLEIQRTEQGDSAMYLCASVGEVGTYEQYFGPGTRLTVT.

V gene TRBV12-3 or TRBV12-4 combines with J gene TRBJ2-1; D remains ambiguous. With 6 bases removed from V and 7 bases from J, the gap between germline ends came to 16 bases. There are 14 residues in the CDR3. This chain's CDR3 is CASSPGPRRNEQFF. CDR3 DNA sequence: TGTGCCAGCAGCCCCGGGCCTCGAAGGAATGAGCAGTTCTTC.

J is TRBJ2-7 and V is TRBV9; no clear D gene. Per the germline V gene, CDR1 is SGDLS and CDR2 is YYNGEE. Between the trimmed V and J ends, which lost 3 bases and 3 bases, there was a span of 7 bases. The CDR3 is 12 amino acids. The CDR3 region has the DNA TGTGCCAGCAGCGCCAACAACTACGAGCAGTACTTC. Amino acid sequence: CASSANNYEQYF.

This clonotype was counted only a few times. The chain has TRBV11-2 and TRBJ1-4, with D hard to call. Trimming took 3 bases from V and 8 from J, leaving 4 bases between them. CDR1 and CDR2 from the germline V gene are SGHAT and FQNNGV. The CDR3 contains 11 residues. In DNA, the CDR3 is TGTGCCAGCAGCTTTACCGAAAAACTGTTTTTT. Amino acid sequence: CASSFTEKLFF.

V and J are TRBV7-8 and TRBJ2-5; TRBD2 agrees at 13 bases. The J call may not be correct, given that the DNA end is closer to TRBJ2-7. The length of the CDR3 is 16 residues. The V gene's germline CDR1 is SGHVS and CDR2 FQNEAQ. CDR3 sequence reads: CASTPARTSGGHEQYF. The CDR3 nucleotides are TGTGCCAGCACCCCTGCACGGACTAGCGGGGGACACGAGCAGTACTTC.

Note on this clonotype: Possible read error: a much larger clone is one base away. The V gene is TRBV20-1, the J gene TRBJ1-5; D may be TRBD1 (5 bases). From germline, CDR1 is DFQATT and CDR2 SNEGSKA (reference sequence). Trimming removed 5 bases at V and 4 bases at J, with 15 bases between. There are 14 residues in the CDR3. CDR3 residues: CSAGMGRGNQPQHF. The CDR3 bases are TGCAGTGCTGGCATGGGACGGGGGAATCAGCCCCAGCATTTT.

The V and J genes are TRBV6-5 and TRBJ2-5; 7 bases map to TRBD2. Germline lookup yields CDR1 MNHEY and CDR2 SVGAGI. Trimming cost V 0 bases and J 1 base; bases outside gene matches: 11. The CDR3 is 18 amino acids. CDR3 coding DNA: TGTGCCAGCAGTTACTCGAGCCCGCCGGGGGGACTCCAAGAGACCCAGTACTTC. It specifies CASSYSSPPGGLQETQYF.

V gene TRBV6-2 or TRBV6-3 combines with J gene TRBJ2-3; 8 bases map to TRBD2. This CDR3 comprises 16 residues. The germline CDR1 and CDR2 sequences are MNHEY and SVGEGT. Unmatched junction bases numbered 13, after V lost 6 bases and J lost 5 bases. CDR3 DNA sequence: TGTGCCAGCAGCTCCCCGAGCAGCGGGAGTTTAGATACGCAGTATTTT. It encodes CASSSPSSGSLDTQYF.